A selection of T cell receptor beta chains follows, all from one sample in a study of T-cell reconstitution after alpha-beta-depleted transplantation in children. MiXCR was run by TCRdb on the PCR reads, yielding one entry per CDR3 protein. The top ten hold roughly 15% of the sample, which has fewer than 550,000 distinct CDR3 sequences, more than 9.5% seen once. Sequenced material: PBMCs, mostly from graft donor cells, taken 180 days after TCRalphabeta/CD19-depleted stem cell transplant. The origin of the receptors is a female patient aged 2 to 10 who had a stem cell transplant for aplastic anemia, so the T cells may come from the graft donor. The CDR3 runs from the conserved cysteine through the conserved F or W. The order of the fields is D gene, clone size, J gene, V gene, CDR3 protein, CDR3 DNA. A D gene is named only where the DNA matches it firmly. Part of the rows lack a size; the others show once, few, many or a class for expanded clones.

D: -; size: -; J: TRBJ1-2; V: TRBV29-1; CDR3: CSVVVRGDYGYTF; DNA: TGCAGCGTTGTGGTCAGGGGCGACTATGGCTACACCTTC
D: -; size: -; J: TRBJ1-1; V: TRBV7-2; CDR3: CASSFSNTEAFF; DNA: TGTGCCAGCAGCTTTTCAAACACTGAAGCTTTCTTT
D: -; size: few; J: TRBJ2-4; V: TRBV20-1; CDR3: CSAHSAKNIQYF; DNA: TGCAGTGCTCACTCGGCCAAAAACATTCAGTACTTC
D: TRBD2; size: few; J: TRBJ2-1; V: TRBV20-1; CDR3: CSARAPVAGGEVF; DNA: TGCAGTGCTAGAGCTCCAGTAGCGGGAGGTGAGGTCTTC
D: -; size: few; J: TRBJ2-1; V: TRBV20-1; CDR3: CSARGASGQPRGNEQFF; DNA: TGCAGTGCTAGAGGGGCTAGCGGCCAGCCCAGGGGCAATGAGCAGTTCTTC
D: TRBD1; size: -; J: TRBJ2-1; V: TRBV12-3/TRBV12-4; CDR3: CASSLGTGRDRNEQFF; DNA: TGTGCCAGCAGTCTCGGGACAGGGAGGGATCGGAATGAGCAGTTCTTC
D: -; size: few; J: TRBJ1-1; V: TRBV7-2; CDR3: CASSQGVRTTEAFF; DNA: TGTGCCAGCAGCCAAGGGGTCAGGACCACTGAAGCTTTCTTT
D: -; size: -; J: TRBJ2-7; V: TRBV7-2; CDR3: CASSSADLKYF; DNA: TGTGCCAGCAGCTCAGCGGACCTCAAGTACTTC
D: TRBD2; size: -; J: TRBJ2-1; V: TRBV20-1; CDR3: CSALIAGESYEQFF; DNA: TGCAGTGCTCTAATAGCGGGAGAGAGCTATGAGCAGTTCTTC
D: TRBD2; size: -; J: TRBJ2-5; V: TRBV4-3; CDR3: CASSRLAGGGTQYF; DNA: TGCGCCAGCAGCCGCCTAGCGGGAGGAGGGACCCAGTACTTC
D: TRBD1; size: few; J: TRBJ1-5; V: TRBV20-1; CDR3: CSPTGPNQPQHF; DNA: TGCAGCCCGACAGGGCCAAATCAGCCCCAGCATTTT
D: -; size: -; J: TRBJ2-7; V: TRBV5-4; CDR3: CASTMGRSMTYEQYF; DNA: TGTGCCAGCACCATGGGGCGGAGTATGACCTACGAGCAGTACTTC
D: -; size: -; J: TRBJ2-7; V: TRBV5-1; CDR3: CASSSGTSFDEQYF; DNA: TGCGCCAGCAGCTCGGGAACTAGTTTCGACGAGCAGTACTTC
D: -; size: -; J: TRBJ2-2; V: TRBV24-1; CDR3: CATSEPGVSIGELFF; DNA: TGTGCCACCAGTGAGCCCGGGGTGAGCATCGGGGAGCTGTTTTTT
D: -; size: -; J: TRBJ1-3; V: TRBV6-2/TRBV6-3; CDR3: CASNYGNTIYF; DNA: TGTGCCAGCAACTATGGAAACACCATATATTTT
D: -; size: few; J: TRBJ1-1; V: TRBV7-3; CDR3: CASSLRGHHMNTEAFF; DNA: TGTGCCAGCAGCTTAAGAGGGCACCACATGAACACTGAAGCTTTCTTT
D: TRBD1; size: -; J: TRBJ2-7; V: TRBV7-6; CDR3: CASSLGQGQDEQYF; DNA: TGTGCCAGCAGCTTAGGGCAGGGACAGGACGAGCAGTACTTC
D: -; size: -; J: TRBJ2-1; V: TRBV24-1; CDR3: CATSDSPPWDLGDNEQFF; DNA: TGTGCCACCAGTGACTCCCCCCCATGGGACCTGGGGGACAATGAGCAGTTCTTC
D: -; size: few; J: TRBJ2-1; V: TRBV3-1; CDR3: CASSLQWALYNEQFF; DNA: TGTGCCAGCAGCCTCCAGTGGGCACTATACAATGAGCAGTTCTTC
D: -; size: -; J: TRBJ1-1; V: TRBV6-1; CDR3: CASSHRTGNTEAFF; DNA: TGTGCCAGCAGTCATCGGACGGGGAACACTGAAGCTTTCTTT
D: TRBD2; size: few; J: TRBJ2-1; V: TRBV20-1; CDR3: CSARLAGATEQFF; DNA: TGCAGTGCCCGACTAGCGGGCGCAACCGAGCAGTTCTTC
D: TRBD1; size: few; J: TRBJ2-5; V: TRBV24-1; CDR3: CATRGQGGETQYF; DNA: TGTGCCACCAGAGGACAGGGAGGCGAGACCCAGTACTTC
D: TRBD2; size: few; J: TRBJ2-7; V: TRBV29-1; CDR3: CSAHFSSGASYEQYF; DNA: TGCAGCGCACATTTTTCTAGCGGTGCATCCTACGAGCAGTACTTC
D: TRBD1; size: many; J: TRBJ1-1; V: TRBV19; CDR3: CASTAGGERAFF; DNA: TGTGCCAGTACCGCAGGGGGCGAGCGAGCTTTCTTT
D: -; size: -; J: TRBJ1-1; V: TRBV10-2; CDR3: CASSESRGKDTDAFF; DNA: TGCGCCAGCAGTGAGTCGAGGGGTAAGGACACTGACGCTTTCTTT
D: -; size: -; J: TRBJ2-3; V: TRBV7-3; CDR3: CASSLFSPNRGTDTQYF; DNA: TGTGCCAGCAGCTTATTCTCCCCAAACCGTGGGACAGATACGCAGTATTTT
D: TRBD1; size: few; J: TRBJ1-4; V: TRBV7-8; CDR3: CASSFRLGQGDEKLFF; DNA: TGTGCCAGCAGCTTCCGCCTAGGACAGGGGGACGAAAAACTGTTTTTT
D: -; size: many; J: TRBJ1-2; V: TRBV5-1; CDR3: CASSDVYLRSYTF; DNA: TGCGCCAGCTCAGACGTGTACTTAAGGAGCTACACCTTC
D: TRBD1; size: -; J: TRBJ1-3; V: TRBV27; CDR3: CASRGQGAGNTIYF; DNA: TGTGCCAGCAGAGGACAGGGAGCTGGAAACACCATATATTTT
D: TRBD1; size: few; J: TRBJ1-1; V: TRBV4-3; CDR3: CASSQAGQMNTEAFF; DNA: TGCGCCAGCAGCCAGGCGGGACAGATGAACACTGAAGCTTTCTTT
D: TRBD1; size: -; J: TRBJ2-5; V: TRBV24-1; CDR3: CATSEPKTGGVGETQYF; DNA: TGTGCCACCAGTGAACCTAAGACAGGGGGCGTCGGAGAGACCCAGTACTTC
D: -; size: few; J: TRBJ1-4; V: TRBV7-2; CDR3: CASSQTRQVINEKLFF; DNA: TGTGCCAGCAGCCAGACACGACAGGTGATAAATGAAAAACTGTTTTTT
D: TRBD2; size: -; J: TRBJ2-3; V: TRBV4-3; CDR3: CASSQGSSGSGDTQYF; DNA: TGCGCCAGCAGCCAAGGATCGAGCGGGAGCGGGGATACGCAGTATTTT
D: TRBD2; size: -; J: TRBJ2-7; V: TRBV11-2; CDR3: CASSFGTSGRASYEQYF; DNA: TGTGCCAGCAGCTTCGGGACTAGCGGGAGGGCTTCCTACGAGCAGTACTTC
D: -; size: -; J: TRBJ2-1; V: TRBV29-1; CDR3: CSVERGNEQFF; DNA: TGCAGCGTTGAAAGGGGCAATGAGCAGTTCTTC
D: -; size: few; J: TRBJ2-2; V: TRBV28; CDR3: CASSLDQRNTGELFF; DNA: TGTGCCAGCAGCCTTGACCAGAGGAACACCGGGGAGCTGTTTTTT
D: -; size: -; J: TRBJ2-7; V: TRBV3-1; CDR3: CASSQDGQGNYEQYF; DNA: TGTGCCAGCAGCCAAGATGGGCAGGGTAACTACGAGCAGTACTTC
D: -; size: -; J: TRBJ2-3; V: TRBV4-3; CDR3: CASSQEPQWTQYF; DNA: TGCGCCAGCAGCCAAGAACCACAGTGGACGCAGTATTTT
D: -; size: -; J: TRBJ1-4; V: TRBV12-3/TRBV12-4; CDR3: CASRGGGRPLATNEKLFF; DNA: TGTGCCAGCAGGGGAGGGGGACGCCCACTTGCAACTAATGAAAAACTGTTTTTT
D: -; size: -; J: TRBJ2-1; V: TRBV7-2; CDR3: CASRFTGTIYNEQFF; DNA: TGTGCCAGCAGGTTTACCGGGACAATCTACAATGAGCAGTTCTTC
D: -; size: -; J: TRBJ1-1; V: TRBV12-3/TRBV12-4; CDR3: CASSIKMNTEAFF; DNA: TGTGCCAGCAGCATTAAAATGAACACTGAAGCTTTCTTT
D: TRBD2; size: -; J: TRBJ2-5; V: TRBV29-1; CDR3: CSVELKVGLAAIETQYF; DNA: TGCAGCGTTGAACTTAAAGTAGGACTAGCGGCAATAGAGACCCAGTACTTC
D: -; size: few; J: TRBJ2-7; V: TRBV4-2; CDR3: CASSQADSTYEQYF; DNA: TGTGCCAGCAGCCAAGCGGATTCTACCTACGAGCAGTACTTC
D: TRBD1; size: few; J: TRBJ2-5; V: TRBV9; CDR3: CASSVGQDQETQYF; DNA: TGTGCCAGCAGCGTGGGACAGGACCAAGAGACCCAGTACTTC
D: TRBD1; size: many; J: TRBJ2-7; V: TRBV29-1; CDR3: CSVVVGTVSYEQYF; DNA: TGCAGCGTTGTGGTAGGGACAGTCTCCTACGAGCAGTACTTC
D: -; size: few; J: TRBJ1-5; V: TRBV28; CDR3: CASTPWEGVNQPQHF; DNA: TGTGCCAGCACTCCCTGGGAGGGGGTCAATCAGCCCCAGCATTTT
D: TRBD1; size: -; J: TRBJ2-3; V: TRBV20-1; CDR3: CSARDRGLIDTQYF; DNA: TGCAGTGCTAGAGACAGGGGGCTGATAGATACGCAGTATTTT
D: -; size: -; J: TRBJ2-6; V: TRBV9; CDR3: CASSVGSGTPVSGANGLTF; DNA: TGTGCCAGCAGCGTAGGTTCGGGGACACCAGTCTCTGGGGCCAACGGCCTGACTTTC
D: -; size: -; J: TRBJ2-7; V: TRBV7-2; CDR3: CASSSRTISSYEQYF; DNA: TGTGCCAGCAGCTCTAGGACTATCAGCTCCTACGAGCAGTACTTC
D: TRBD1; size: many; J: TRBJ1-6; V: TRBV27; CDR3: CASSRNRGENSPLHF; DNA: TGTGCCAGCAGTCGAAACAGGGGAGAGAATTCACCCCTCCACTTT
D: -; size: -; J: TRBJ1-3; V: TRBV7-9; CDR3: CASSLVSFSGNTIYF; DNA: TGTGCCAGCAGCTTAGTTAGCTTCTCTGGAAACACCATATATTTT
D: TRBD2; size: many; J: TRBJ2-7; V: TRBV12-3/TRBV12-4; CDR3: CASSLFGLAREQYF; DNA: TGTGCCAGCAGTCTCTTCGGACTAGCGAGGGAGCAGTACTTC
D: TRBD2; size: few; J: TRBJ2-7; V: TRBV4-2; CDR3: CASSLGGGTDSYEQYF; DNA: TGTGCCAGCAGCCTCGGGGGGGGGACGGACTCCTACGAGCAGTACTTC
D: -; size: many; J: TRBJ1-5; V: TRBV12-3/TRBV12-4; CDR3: CASSLARGGFNQPQHF; DNA: TGTGCCAGCAGTTTAGCGCGGGGGGGGTTCAATCAGCCCCAGCATTTT